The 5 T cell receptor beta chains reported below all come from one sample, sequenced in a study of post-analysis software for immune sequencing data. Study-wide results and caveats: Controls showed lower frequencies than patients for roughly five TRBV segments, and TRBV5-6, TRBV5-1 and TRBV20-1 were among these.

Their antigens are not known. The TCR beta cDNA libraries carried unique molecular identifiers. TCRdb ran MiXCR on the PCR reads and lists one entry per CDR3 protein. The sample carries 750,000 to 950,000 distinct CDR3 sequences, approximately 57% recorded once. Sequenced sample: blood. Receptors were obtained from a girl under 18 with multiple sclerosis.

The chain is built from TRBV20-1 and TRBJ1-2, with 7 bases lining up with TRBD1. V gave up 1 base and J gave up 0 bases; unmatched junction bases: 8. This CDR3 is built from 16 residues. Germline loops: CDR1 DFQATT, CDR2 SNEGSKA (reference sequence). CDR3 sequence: CSARATGQLANYGYTF. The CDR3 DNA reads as TGCAGTGCTAGAGCTACGGGACAGCTCGCTAACTATGGCTACACCTTC.

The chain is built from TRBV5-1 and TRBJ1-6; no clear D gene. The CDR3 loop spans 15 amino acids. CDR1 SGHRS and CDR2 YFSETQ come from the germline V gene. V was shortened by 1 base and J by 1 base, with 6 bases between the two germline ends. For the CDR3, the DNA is TGCGCCAGCAGCTTGTCGGTTTCCTATAATTCACCCCTCCACTTT. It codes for CASSLSVSYNSPLHF. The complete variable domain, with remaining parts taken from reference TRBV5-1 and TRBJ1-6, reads KAGVTQTPRYLIKTRGQQVTLSCSPISGHRSVSWYQQTPGQGLQFLFEYFSETQRNKGNFPGRFSGRQFSNSRSEMNVSTLELGDSALYLCASSLSVSYNSPLHFGNGTRLTVT.

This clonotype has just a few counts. This CDR3 reads CSAPGGYNEQFF. DNA for the CDR3: TGCAGTGCCCCGGGGGGCTACAATGAGCAGTTCTTC. The J gene is TRBJ2-1, the V gene TRBV20-1; 7 nucleotides align to TRBD2. The trim removed 6 bases at V and 3 bases at J, leaving 2 bases unmatched. CDR1 is DFQATT, CDR2 SNEGSKA, per germline (reference sequence). The CDR3 has 12 amino acids.

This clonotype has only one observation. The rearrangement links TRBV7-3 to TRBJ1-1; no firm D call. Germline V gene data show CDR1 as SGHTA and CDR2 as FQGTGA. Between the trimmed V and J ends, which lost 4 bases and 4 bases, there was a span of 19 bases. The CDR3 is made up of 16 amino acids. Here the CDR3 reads CASSSLSGFLGTEAFF. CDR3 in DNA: TGTGCCAGCAGCTCTCTCTCCGGATTCCTCGGCACTGAAGCTTTCTTT.

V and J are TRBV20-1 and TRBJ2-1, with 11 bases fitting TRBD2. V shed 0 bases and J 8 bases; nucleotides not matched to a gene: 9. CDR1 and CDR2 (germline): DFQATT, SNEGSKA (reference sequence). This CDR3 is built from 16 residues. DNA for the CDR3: TGCAGTGCTAGAGATTCACTAGCGGGAGTTAGGGATGAGCAGTTCTTC. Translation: CSARDSLAGVRDEQFF.